The sequence of this T cell receptor (beta chain) was determined in a study of cytomegalovirus exposure and HLA in healthy donors. Notes on the study in general: The study found most TCR sequences rare, yet found some public TCRs in many donors.

Primers included in the PCR were 60 Vbeta and 13 Jbeta primers. Clones were read by immunoSEQ multiplex PCR, and TCRdb kept only the in-frame ones, dropping some. The sample includes around 180,000 clones, approximately 75% of them seen just once. On this clone itself: Its antigen is currently unknown.

The V end lost 11 bases, the J end lost 2 bases, and 15 bases lay between the germline ends. The CDR3 has 13 residues. Germline lookup yields CDR1 MNHEY and CDR2 SVGAGI. This chain links TRBV6-5 with TRBJ1-1; D is ambiguous. The sample comprised PBMCs. This TCR was recovered from a girl aged 10 to 17 in good health and CMV-seronegative. CDR3 sequence (DNA): TGTGCCTCCCGCCTAGGTGGTAACACTGAAGCTTTCTTT. It translates to CASRLGGNTEAFF.